The rows below give T cell receptor beta chains drawn from one sample of a study of T cells in Graves' hyperthyroidism and ophthalmopathy. TCRdb reprocessed the multiplex PCR reads with MiXCR, giving one entry per CDR3 protein. Of 600,000 to 700,000 distinct CDR3 sequences in the sample, roughly 45% were seen once. Sequenced input: peripheral blood or thyroid tissue (not recorded which). The receptors were gathered from an adult man with Graves' disease, either hyperthyroidism or ophthalmopathy (not recorded which). Each CDR3 is given with its conserved first and last residue. The D gene is left open where the match is weak. Part of the rows lack a size; the others show once, few, many or a class for expanded clones.

v_call,d_call,j_call,clone_size,cdr3_aa,cdr3_nt
TRBV20-1,-,TRBJ2-7,-,CSARDSGVAYEQYF,TGCAGTGCTAGAGATTCCGGGGTTGCCTACGAGCAGTACTTC
TRBV19,TRBD1,TRBJ1-5,many,CASSRTSGQGDQPQHF,TGTGCCAGTAGCCGAACTTCAGGGCAGGGGGATCAGCCCCAGCATTTT
TRBV7-8,-,TRBJ1-6,few,CASSSFIQGPNSPLHF,TGTGCCAGCAGTTCCTTTATCCAGGGACCTAATTCACCCCTCCACTTT
TRBV25-1,-,TRBJ1-2,once,CASSEGRQTDYGYTF,TGTGCCAGCAGTGAAGGACGACAGACGGACTATGGCTACACCTTC
TRBV19,TRBD1,TRBJ1-5,-,CAWSVTDRGVQPQHF,TGTGCCTGGAGTGTAACAGACAGGGGAGTTCAGCCCCAGCATTTT
TRBV20-1,-,TRBJ2-7,few,CSAPVGGLSYEQYF,TGCAGTGCCCCAGTGGGCGGGTTATCCTACGAGCAGTACTTC
TRBV7-8,-,TRBJ1-1,-,CASRSGIPNTEAFF,TGTGCCAGCCGCTCAGGAATCCCTAACACTGAAGCTTTCTTT
TRBV7-9,-,TRBJ1-4,-,CASSLGANTEKLFF,TGTGCCAGCAGCTTAGGGGCGAACACTGAAAAACTGTTTTTT
TRBV2,TRBD1,TRBJ2-7,-,CASRSGTGVRTYEQYF,TGTGCCAGCAGATCGGGGACAGGGGTGAGAACCTACGAGCAGTACTTC
TRBV6-5,TRBD1,TRBJ1-6,few,CASSSTGASPLHF,TGTGCCAGCAGTTCGACAGGGGCCTCACCCCTCCACTTT
TRBV3-1,-,TRBJ1-1,many,CASSQGSEAFF,TGTGCCAGCAGCCAAGGCTCTGAAGCTTTCTTT
TRBV9,-,TRBJ1-1,few,CASSVGTSERWDTEAFF,TGTGCCAGCAGCGTAGGGACCTCCGAACGATGGGACACTGAAGCTTTCTTT
TRBV9,-,TRBJ1-2,-,CASSVGWTFSDYGYTF,TGTGCCAGCAGCGTAGGGTGGACATTTTCCGATTACGGCTACACCTTC
TRBV10-3,TRBD1,TRBJ2-7,-,CAIRGTGDFSF,TGTGCCATCAGGGGGACAGGGGATTTTTCCTTC
TRBV2,TRBD1,TRBJ1-3,-,CASKQGSSGNTIYF,TGTGCCAGCAAACAGGGGAGTTCTGGAAACACCATATATTTT
TRBV2,-,TRBJ1-4,-,CASRSPRVNEKLFF,TGTGCCAGCAGATCGCCCCGTGTTAATGAAAAACTGTTTTTT
TRBV15,-,TRBJ1-6,-,CATSRNYNSPLHF,TGTGCCACCAGCAGGAACTATAATTCACCCCTCCACTTT
TRBV19,TRBD1,TRBJ1-5,many,CASSTDRQGYQPQHF,TGTGCCAGTAGCACGGATCGACAGGGATATCAGCCCCAGCATTTT
TRBV10-3,-,TRBJ1-5,few,CASSEPRNSNQPQHF,TGTGCCAGCAGTGAACCCAGAAATAGCAATCAGCCCCAGCATTTT
TRBV5-1,TRBD2,TRBJ2-5,few,CASRTSGVQETQYF,TGCGCCAGCAGAACTAGCGGGGTGCAAGAGACCCAGTACTTC
TRBV20-1,-,TRBJ2-7,-,CSASSPQVRGNEQYF,TGCAGTGCCAGCTCACCACAGGTCCGAGGGAACGAGCAGTACTTC
TRBV20-1,-,TRBJ1-2,few,CSASLGSNYGYTF,TGCAGTGCTAGTTTGGGATCTAACTATGGCTACACCTTC
TRBV29-1,TRBD1,TRBJ2-5,-,CSAIATGGDETQYF,TGCAGTGCTATCGCGACAGGGGGCGACGAGACCCAGTACTTC
TRBV6-5,-,TRBJ1-2,few,CASSEISGYTF,TGTGCCAGCAGTGAGATTAGTGGCTACACCTTC
TRBV5-1,-,TRBJ1-2,many,CASSSLQGKGDYGYTF,TGCGCCAGCAGCTCCCTTCAAGGGAAAGGAGACTATGGCTACACCTTC
TRBV25-1,-,TRBJ1-2,many,CASSESDENLYGYTF,TGTGCCAGCAGTGAGTCGGATGAAAACCTCTATGGCTACACCTTC